The entry below gives a single T cell receptor beta chain sequence along with its context. Its antigen remains unidentified. The V end was cut by 1 base, the J end by 3 bases, with 12 bases between. There are 15 residues in the CDR3. The germline V gene encodes CDR1 SGDLS and CDR2 YYNGEE. The data belong to a study of CD8 T cells in Susac syndrome. Looking at the study overall: Susac syndrome patients were untreated, on corticosteroids with some adding intravenous immunoglobulin, or on intravenous immunoglobulin only.

cDNA came from around 0.54 to 1 ug RNA primed by random hexamers. TCRdb independently ran MiXCR on the immunoSEQ multiplex PCR reads; one entry per CDR3 protein. The sample records about 82,000 distinct CDR3 sequences, approximately 96% being singletons. Study-wide results and caveats: Detection of Susac-specific public clones gave some 15 in total CD8+ repertoires and several in CD8+ TEMRA repertoires.

Sequencing was performed on CD8+ T cells from PBMCs. The receptor's source is a human donor with Susac syndrome. V and J are TRBV9 and TRBJ2-3; D not certain. CDR3: CASSVQGFGTDTQYF. The CDR3, as DNA: TGTGCCAGCAGCGTACAAGGGTTTGGTACAGATACGCAGTATTTT.